A selection of T cell receptor beta chains follows, all from one sample in a study of PD-1 blockade in classical Hodgkin lymphoma. The table came from immunoSEQ multiplex PCR; TCRdb's copy has only in-frame clones and leaves some out. The table lists about 20,000 clones, around 70% of them singletons. The source material was peripheral blood mononuclear cells (PBMCs), sampled before the second cycle of nivolumab. The receptors come from a human donor with classical Hodgkin lymphoma. CDR3s include the opening cysteine and the closing phenylalanine or tryptophan. Fields, in order: J gene, clone size, D gene, V gene, CDR3 protein, CDR3 DNA. The D gene is left open where the match is weak. The listing skips clone size in some rows; elsewhere it reads once, few, many or a size class.

j_call: TRBJ1-5
clone_size: .
d_call: .
v_call: TRBV2
cdr3_aa: CASSEGSGNQPQHF
cdr3_nt: TGTGCCAGCAGTGAGGGATCTGGCAATCAGCCCCAGCATTTT

j_call: TRBJ2-2
clone_size: .
d_call: TRBD2
v_call: TRBV27
cdr3_aa: CASSPQPSGSGYTGELFF
cdr3_nt: TGTGCCAGCAGCCCCCAGCCTAGCGGGAGTGGGTACACCGGGGAGCTGTTTTTT

j_call: TRBJ1-5
clone_size: few
d_call: .
v_call: TRBV19
cdr3_aa: CASTRAGDSNQPQHF
cdr3_nt: TGTGCCAGCACGAGGGCAGGGGATAGCAATCAGCCCCAGCATTTT

j_call: TRBJ1-4
clone_size: .
d_call: TRBD1
v_call: TRBV5-5
cdr3_aa: CASSSQGPRDEKLFF
cdr3_nt: TGTGCCAGCAGCTCACAGGGGCCGCGGGATGAAAAACTGTTTTTT

j_call: TRBJ1-1
clone_size: few
d_call: .
v_call: TRBV2
cdr3_aa: CASKSDVNTEAFF
cdr3_nt: TGTGCCAGCAAATCGGACGTGAACACTGAAGCTTTCTTT

j_call: TRBJ2-7
clone_size: .
d_call: .
v_call: TRBV4-1
cdr3_aa: CASSQDLGRPYEQYF
cdr3_nt: TGCGCCAGCAGCCAAGATCTGGGCAGACCCTACGAGCAGTACTTC

j_call: TRBJ2-3
clone_size: .
d_call: .
v_call: TRBV4-1
cdr3_aa: CASSQATGPTDTQYF
cdr3_nt: TGCGCCAGCAGCCAAGCGACAGGACCCACAGATACGCAGTATTTT

j_call: TRBJ1-2
clone_size: .
d_call: .
v_call: TRBV10-3
cdr3_aa: CAITSGRGYGYTF
cdr3_nt: TGTGCCATCACCTCGGGCCGGGGGTATGGCTACACCTTC

j_call: TRBJ2-5
clone_size: .
d_call: TRBD2
v_call: TRBV5-1
cdr3_aa: CASSSLAGAQETQYF
cdr3_nt: TGCGCCAGCAGCAGCCTAGCGGGAGCTCAAGAGACCCAGTACTTC

j_call: TRBJ2-7
clone_size: .
d_call: .
v_call: TRBV5-1
cdr3_aa: CASSLRGADEQYF
cdr3_nt: TGCGCCAGCAGCTTGAGGGGGGCTGACGAGCAGTACTTC